The 20 T cell receptor beta chains in this list originate from one sample, sequenced in a study of cytomegalovirus exposure and HLA in healthy donors (dated by TCRdb to about 2017). Library preparation employed the immunoSEQ multiplex PCR assay. For the multiplex PCR, a mixture combining 60 forward primers for TCR Vbeta segments and 13 reverse primers for TCR Jbeta segments was used. TCRdb retrieved this table from immuneACCESS and kept in-frame rearrangements only. Not all clones are present; in checked studies, unresolved V genes account for under half, and no reason is known for the remainder. The sample profile shows fewer than 200,000 clones; 70% to 90% of them were found once. The top ten hold approximately 2% of the sample. The sample was PBMCs. The source is a woman in her late teens or twenties in good health and CMV-seronegative.

J is TRBJ1-5 and V is TRBV28, with 8 bases lining up with TRBD1. The germline CDR1 and CDR2 sequences are MDHEN and SYDVKM. Unmatched junction bases numbered 10, after V lost 5 bases and J lost 7 bases. The CDR3 consists of 15 residues. The CDR3: CASSPQGGKLQPQHF. DNA of the CDR3: TGTGCCAGCAGTCCACAGGGGGGAAAACTGCAGCCCCAGCATTTT. Variable domain in full (rest from reference TRBV28 and TRBJ1-5): DVKVTQSSRYLVKRTGEKVFLECVQDMDHENMFWYRQDPGLGLRLIYFSYDVKMKEKGDIPEGYSVSREKKERFSLILESASTNQTSMYLCASSPQGGKLQPQHFGDGTRLSIL.

V and J are TRBV9 and TRBJ2-1; TRBD1 agrees at 11 bases. This CDR3 has 15 amino acids. V shed 0 bases and J 6 bases; nucleotides not matched to a gene: 2. Germline CDR1 and CDR2: SGDLS and YYNGEE. In DNA, the CDR3 is TGTGCCAGCAGCGTAGAGGGACAGGGGGGCAATGAGCAGTTCTTC. Amino acids: CASSVEGQGGNEQFF.

The CDR3 DNA reads TGCAGCGTTGAAGTTACACAGGGGGCGCGAGACTATGGCTACACCTTC. It translates to CSVEVTQGARDYGYTF. The rearrangement links TRBV29-1 to TRBJ1-2, with 9 bases identical to TRBD1. Germline V gene lookup returns CDR1 SQVTM and CDR2 ANQGSEA. V was clipped by 1 base and J by 3 bases; unmatched bases: 9. The CDR3 spans 16 residues.

The V call is TRBV9, the J call TRBJ2-2; weak D call: TRBD1 (7 bases). Trimming stripped 4 bases from V and 5 bases from J, with 18 bases between. The CDR3 runs 16 residues. CDR1 and CDR2 (germline): SGDLS, YYNGEE. CDR3 in amino acids: CASSRRGQAGTGELFF. CDR3 nucleotide sequence: TGTGCCAGCAGCCGTAGAGGACAGGCGGGGACCGGGGAGCTGTTTTTT.

V is TRBV28 and J is TRBJ1-1; D not resolved. In germline, CDR1 is MDHEN, CDR2 SYDVKM. V lost 10 bases and J lost 6, with 12 bases in between. The CDR3 has 11 amino acids. The CDR3 DNA reads as TGTGCCATAGGACGGGGAGCTGAAGCTTTCTTT. It is translated as CAIGRGAEAFF.

This chain uses TRBV19 with TRBJ2-1, with 7 positions matching TRBD2. Trimming took 5 bases from V and 14 from J; bases not matched to a gene: 12. The CDR3 sequence is 13 residues long. The germline gives CDR1 LNHDA, CDR2 SQIVND (reference sequence). CDR3 protein: CASSSTGRGEEFF. For the CDR3, the DNA is TGTGCCAGTAGTTCGACGGGGAGGGGCGAGGAGTTCTTC.

The chain's CDR3 is CASSWDRLNYGYTF. As DNA, the CDR3 is TGTGCCAGCAGTTGGGACAGACTTAACTATGGCTACACCTTC. The rearrangement uses TRBV28 and TRBJ1-2; 7 bases line up with TRBD1. The CDR3 consists of 14 residues. The V and J ends lost 4 bases and 1 base, in that order; junction bases with no gene match: 3. Germline V gene data show CDR1 as MDHEN and CDR2 as SYDVKM.

V usage is TRBV2 and J usage is TRBJ1-5; D call uncertain. V lost 4 bases and J lost 9, with 16 bases in between. CDR1 is SNHLY and CDR2 is FYNNEI in the germline V gene. CDR3 size: 14 residues. The CDR3 sequence is CASSVEGTPRPQHF. The CDR3 DNA reads as TGTGCCAGCAGTGTCGAGGGAACCCCCAGGCCCCAGCATTTT.

The chain links TRBV5-8 to TRBJ1-1, with D hard to call. From germline, CDR1 is SGHTS and CDR2 YDEGEE. The CDR3 length is 13 residues. The V and J ends lost 1 base and 1 base respectively, with 5 bases between them. CDR3 region: CASSLRRNTEAFF. DNA of the CDR3: TGTGCCAGCAGCTTGCGCAGGAACACTGAAGCTTTCTTT.

The rearrangement joins TRBV5-4 to TRBJ2-7, with 15 nucleotides matching TRBD2. V trimming: 4 bases; J trimming: 4 bases; junction bases outside the gene matches: 6. CDR3 length: 16 amino acids. Germline lookup yields CDR1 SGHNT and CDR2 YYREEE (reference sequence). In DNA form, the CDR3 reads TGTGCCAGCAGCCCAATGGGACTAGCGGGAGGATACGAGCAGTACTTC. This gives the protein CASSPMGLAGGYEQYF.

In its sample, this clone was seen once. The V gene is TRBV7-9, the J gene TRBJ2-2; 7 bases match TRBD2. V lost 5 bases to trimming and J lost 4 bases; unmatched junction nucleotides: 13. The length of the CDR3 is 17 residues. Germline V gene data show CDR1 as SEHNR and CDR2 as FQNEAQ (reference sequence). The CDR3 nucleotides read TGTGCCAGCAGCCCGAGAGGGCGGGAGTGGGGCACCGGGGAGCTGTTTTTT. Encoded protein: CASSPRGREWGTGELFF.

This clone was observed a few times. V and J are TRBV7-2 and TRBJ2-1; TRBD2 aligns across 7 bases. The CDR3 has 13 residues. Germline assignment: CDR1 SGHTA and CDR2 FQGNSA. The junction had 0 bases not matched to a gene; V was cut back by 4 bases and J by 3 bases. DNA of the CDR3: TGTGCCAGCAGCTGGGACTACTACAATGAGCAGTTCTTC. Translating it yields CASSWDYYNEQFF.

In DNA, the CDR3 is TGTGCCAAACAAGGGCACGGGACAGCCAACACTGAAGCTTTCTTT. Encoded protein: CAKQGHGTANTEAFF. The chain uses TRBV2 and TRBJ1-1; the match to TRBD1 covers 7 bases. Trimming took 10 bases from V and 2 from J; bases not matched to a gene: 13. There are 15 residues in the CDR3. Germline V CDR1 and CDR2: SNHLY, FYNNEI.

The chain has TRBV20-1 and TRBJ1-1; 7 positions match TRBD1. Trimming removed 6 bases from V and 6 bases from J; junction bases left unmatched: 4. The CDR3 runs to 11 residues. CDR1 DFQATT and CDR2 SNEGSKA come from the germline V gene (reference sequence). CDR3 region: CSALQGAEAFF. The CDR3 nucleotides read TGCAGTGCCCTCCAGGGGGCTGAAGCTTTCTTT.

The chain uses TRBV7-9 and TRBJ1-2; maybe TRBD1 (6 bases). The CDR3 covers 16 residues. Trimming took off 1 base at V and 5 bases at J, with 17 bases between the two ends. CDR1 is SEHNR, CDR2 FQNEAQ, per germline (reference sequence). CDR3 region: CASSLGQWGQGYGYTF. CDR3 DNA: TGTGCCAGCAGCTTAGGCCAATGGGGGCAGGGGTATGGCTACACCTTC. The whole variable domain, filled in from reference TRBV7-9 and TRBJ1-2, reads DTGVSQNPRHKITKRGQNVTFRCDPISEHNRLYWYRQTLGQGPEFLTYFQNEAQLEKSRLLSDRFSAERPKGSFSTLEIQRTEQGDSAMYLCASSLGQWGQGYGYTFGSGTRLTVV.

The V gene is TRBV21-1, the J gene TRBJ1-1; the table assigns TRBD1, which was not confirmed against the DNA. TRBV21-1 is a documented pseudogene. This CDR3 has 14 amino acids. The CDR3 region is CASSKRGQNTEAFF. CDR3 sequence (DNA): TGTGCCAGCAGCAAACGAGGACAGAACACTGAAGCTTTCTTT.

In its sample, this clone was seen a few times. The chain uses TRBV9 and TRBJ1-2; 12 bases match TRBD1. J lost 4 bases, V lost 4 bases, and 8 bases had no gene match. Per the germline V gene, CDR1 is SGDLS and CDR2 is YYNGEE. The CDR3 covers 16 residues. In DNA, the CDR3 is TGTGCCAGCAGCATCCGGGACAGGGGGCTCTCCTATGGCTACACCTTC. It codes for CASSIRDRGLSYGYTF. Looking up the rest from reference TRBV9 and TRBJ1-2 gives the full variable domain: DSGVTQTPKHLITATGQRVTLRCSPRSGDLSVYWYQQSLDQGLQFLIQYYNGEERAKGNILERFSAQQFPDLHSELNLSSLELGDSALYFCASSIRDRGLSYGYTFGSGTRLTVV.

In DNA form, the CDR3 reads TGTGCCAGTCGACAGGCGGGACAGGGGTTCCACGAGCAGTACTTC. This encodes CASRQAGQGFHEQYF. V gene TRBV19 combines with J gene TRBJ2-7; TRBD1 matches 10 bases. Trimming removed 8 bases from V and 5 bases from J; junction bases left unmatched: 12. The CDR3 has 15 residues. Germline V gene lookup returns CDR1 LNHDA and CDR2 SQIVND (reference sequence).

This sequence joins TRBV28 and TRBJ2-1; D unresolved. CDR3 length: 15 residues. V was shortened by 3 bases and J by 2 bases, with 11 bases between the two germline ends. Per germline, CDR1 MDHEN and CDR2 SYDVKM. Here the CDR3 reads CASSLIRGPYNEQFF. For the CDR3, the DNA is TGTGCCAGCAGTTTGATCCGCGGCCCCTACAATGAGCAGTTCTTC.

The chain joins TRBV10-2 to TRBJ1-4; tentative D call: TRBD1 (5 bases). CDR3 size: 16 residues. Trimming shortened V by 0 bases and J by 5 bases, and 13 bases separated the two germline ends. From germline, CDR1 is WSHSY and CDR2 SAAADI. CDR3 amino acids: CASSESREGTNEKLFF. DNA of the CDR3: TGCGCCAGCAGTGAGTCGAGGGAGGGGACCAATGAAAAACTGTTTTTT.